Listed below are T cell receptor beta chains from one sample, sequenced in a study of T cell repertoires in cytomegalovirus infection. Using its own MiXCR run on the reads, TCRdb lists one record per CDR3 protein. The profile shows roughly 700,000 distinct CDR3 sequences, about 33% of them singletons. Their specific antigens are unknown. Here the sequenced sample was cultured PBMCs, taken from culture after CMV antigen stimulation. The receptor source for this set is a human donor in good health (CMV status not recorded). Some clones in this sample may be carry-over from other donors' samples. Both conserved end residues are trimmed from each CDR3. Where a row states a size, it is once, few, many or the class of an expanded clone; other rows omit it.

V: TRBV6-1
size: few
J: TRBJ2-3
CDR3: ASSAAPGQSTDTQY

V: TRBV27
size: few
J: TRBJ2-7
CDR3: ASSPGRGSSYEQY

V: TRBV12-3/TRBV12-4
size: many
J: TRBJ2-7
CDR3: ASSQDSRGAGEY

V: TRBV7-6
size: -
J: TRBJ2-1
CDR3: ASSLPLSPHGQF

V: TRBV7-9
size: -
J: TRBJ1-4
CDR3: ASSTRDSLNEKLF

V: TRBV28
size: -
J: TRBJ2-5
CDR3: ASSGPAGGQETQY

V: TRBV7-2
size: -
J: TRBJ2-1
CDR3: ASSSSRRGLPQEQF

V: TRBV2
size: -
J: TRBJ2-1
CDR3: ASSPPTSGSPRRHNEQF

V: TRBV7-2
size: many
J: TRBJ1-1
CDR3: ASSLATENTEAF

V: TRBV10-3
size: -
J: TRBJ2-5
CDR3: ATSGGQETQY

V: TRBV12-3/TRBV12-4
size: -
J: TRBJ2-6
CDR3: ASSQRQAGANVLT

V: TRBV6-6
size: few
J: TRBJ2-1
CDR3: ASSIVAGGGDEQF

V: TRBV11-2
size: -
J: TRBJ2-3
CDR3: ASSLEGGGAASRDTQY

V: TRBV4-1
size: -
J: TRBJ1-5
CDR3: ASSRTGDGNQPQH

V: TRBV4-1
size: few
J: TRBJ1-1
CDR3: ASSQDGKSNTEAF

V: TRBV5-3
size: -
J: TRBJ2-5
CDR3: ASSRRAGEEETQY

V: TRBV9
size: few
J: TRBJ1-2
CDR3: ASSVGPGRMHDGYT

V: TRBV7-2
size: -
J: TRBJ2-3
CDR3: ASSPRRQGTDTQY

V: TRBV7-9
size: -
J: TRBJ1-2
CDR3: ASSMGQSYGYT

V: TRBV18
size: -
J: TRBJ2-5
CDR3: ASSLAGGSLFDETQY

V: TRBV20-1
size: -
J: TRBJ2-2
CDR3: SAPVGTGELF

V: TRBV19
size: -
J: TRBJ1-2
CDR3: ASRTTGTNYGYT

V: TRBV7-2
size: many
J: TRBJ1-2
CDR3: ASSLGGGGYT

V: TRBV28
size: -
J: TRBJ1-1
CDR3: ASRYNGPMNTEAF

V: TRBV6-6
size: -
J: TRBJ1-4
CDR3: ASSYRTGEKLF

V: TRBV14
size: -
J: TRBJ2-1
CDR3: ASSPGTSGSEGDYNEQF

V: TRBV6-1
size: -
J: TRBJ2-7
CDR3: ASLSVGSSYEQY

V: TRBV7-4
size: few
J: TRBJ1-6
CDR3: ASSRTTDGSPLH

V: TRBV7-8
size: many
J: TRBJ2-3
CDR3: ASSPDGSGDTQY

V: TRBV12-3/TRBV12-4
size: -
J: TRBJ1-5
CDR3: ASSLGGGRGQPQH

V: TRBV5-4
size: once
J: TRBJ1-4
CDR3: ASSLPTAGIEKLF

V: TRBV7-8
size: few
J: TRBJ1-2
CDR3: ASSLKSAGSGAMSYT

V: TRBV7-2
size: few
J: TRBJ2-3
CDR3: ASSFGFGDTQY

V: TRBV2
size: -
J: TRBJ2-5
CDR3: ASSEGLAGVQGETQY

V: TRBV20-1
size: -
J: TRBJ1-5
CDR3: SAMEGTGGQPQH

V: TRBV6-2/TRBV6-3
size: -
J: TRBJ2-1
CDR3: ASSRGLAGTQNHEQF

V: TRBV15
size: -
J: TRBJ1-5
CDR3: ATSSQGNQPQH

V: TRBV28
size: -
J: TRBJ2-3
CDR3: ASRTPEVYGGDTQY

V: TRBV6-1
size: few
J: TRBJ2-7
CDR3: ASRGPDRSYEQY

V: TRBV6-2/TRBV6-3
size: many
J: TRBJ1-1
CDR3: ASSPGPGTEAF

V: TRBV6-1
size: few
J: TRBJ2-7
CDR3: ASGGEQY

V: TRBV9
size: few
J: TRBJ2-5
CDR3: ASSVRGGGGIETQY

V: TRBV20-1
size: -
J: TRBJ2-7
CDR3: SAKQGWAEQY

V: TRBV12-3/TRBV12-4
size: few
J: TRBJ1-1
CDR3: ASMVLRMNTEAF

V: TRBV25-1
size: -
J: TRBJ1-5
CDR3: AQSGTQNQPQH